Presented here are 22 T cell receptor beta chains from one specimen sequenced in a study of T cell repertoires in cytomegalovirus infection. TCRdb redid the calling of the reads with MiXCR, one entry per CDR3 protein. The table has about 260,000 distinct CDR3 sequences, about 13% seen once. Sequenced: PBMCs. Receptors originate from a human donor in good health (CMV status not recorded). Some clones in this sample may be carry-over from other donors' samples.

This CDR3 is CASSLSEGNSPLHF. Written as DNA, the CDR3 is TGTGCCAGCAGTCTCAGCGAGGGTAATTCACCCCTCCACTTT. The rearrangement links TRBV28 to TRBJ1-6; D gene unclear. The CDR3 extends over 14 amino acids. The germline V gene has CDR1 MDHEN and CDR2 SYDVKM. With 5 bases removed from V and 6 bases from J, the gap between germline ends came to 11 bases.

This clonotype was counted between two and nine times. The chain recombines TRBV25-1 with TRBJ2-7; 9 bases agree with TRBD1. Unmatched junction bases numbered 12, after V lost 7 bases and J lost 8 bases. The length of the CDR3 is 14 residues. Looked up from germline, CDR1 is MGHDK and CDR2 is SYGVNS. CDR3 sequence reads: CASKKTGGENKQYF. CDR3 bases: TGTGCCAGCAAGAAAACAGGGGGCGAAAACAAGCAGTACTTC.

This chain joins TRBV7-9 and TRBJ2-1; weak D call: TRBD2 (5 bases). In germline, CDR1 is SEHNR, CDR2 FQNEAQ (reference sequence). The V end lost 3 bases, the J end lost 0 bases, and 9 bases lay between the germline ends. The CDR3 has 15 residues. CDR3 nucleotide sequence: TGTGCCAGCAGCTTCCGGGAACCCTCCTACAATGAGCAGTTCTTC. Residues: CASSFREPSYNEQFF.

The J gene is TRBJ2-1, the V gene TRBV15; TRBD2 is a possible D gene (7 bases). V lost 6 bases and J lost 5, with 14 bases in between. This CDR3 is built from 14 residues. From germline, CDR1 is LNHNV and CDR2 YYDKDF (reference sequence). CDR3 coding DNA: TGTGCCACCAGACACAGGGAGGGTAACAATGAGCAGTTCTTC. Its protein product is CATRHREGNNEQFF. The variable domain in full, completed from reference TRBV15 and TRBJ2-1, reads DAMVIQNPRYQVTQFGKPVTLSCSQTLNHNVMYWYQQKSSQAPKLLFHYYDKDFNNEADTPDNFQSRRPNTSFCFLDIRSPGLGDTAMYLCATRHREGNNEQFFGPGTRLTVL.

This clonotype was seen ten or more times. The CDR3, as DNA: TGTGCCAGCAGAGCCTCGGGTTCAGGGGAGCAGTACTTC. Protein: CASRASGSGEQYF. V gene TRBV7-2 combines with J gene TRBJ2-7, with D perhaps TRBD1 (5 bases). The germline CDR1 and CDR2 sequences are SGHTA and FQGNSA. The CDR3 runs 13 residues. The V and J ends lost 6 bases and 7 bases respectively, with 16 bases between them.

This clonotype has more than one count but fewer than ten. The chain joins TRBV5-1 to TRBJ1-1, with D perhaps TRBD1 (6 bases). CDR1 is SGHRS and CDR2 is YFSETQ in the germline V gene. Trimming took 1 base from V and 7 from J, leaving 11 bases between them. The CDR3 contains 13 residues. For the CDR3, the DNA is TGCGCCAGCAGCTTGATACAGGGAGGTGAAGCTTTCTTT. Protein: CASSLIQGGEAFF.

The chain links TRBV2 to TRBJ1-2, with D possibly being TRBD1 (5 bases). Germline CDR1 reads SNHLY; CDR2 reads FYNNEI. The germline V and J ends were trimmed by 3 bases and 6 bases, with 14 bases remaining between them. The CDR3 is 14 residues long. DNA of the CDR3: TGTGCCAGCAGTGAGGGGCAGGGCAGGGATGGCTACACCTTC. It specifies CASSEGQGRDGYTF.

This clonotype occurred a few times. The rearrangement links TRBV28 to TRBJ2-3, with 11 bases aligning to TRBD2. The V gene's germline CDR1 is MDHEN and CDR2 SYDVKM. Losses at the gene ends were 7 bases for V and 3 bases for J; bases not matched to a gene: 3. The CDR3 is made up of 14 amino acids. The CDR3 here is CASIAGGRTDTQYF. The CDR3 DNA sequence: TGTGCCAGCATAGCGGGAGGGCGAACAGATACGCAGTATTTT.

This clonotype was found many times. CDR3 DNA: TGTGCCACCAGTGATTTGACTAGCGGGGGGACAGATACGCAGTATTTT. It codes for CATSDLTSGGTDTQYF. The rearrangement links TRBV24-1 to TRBJ2-3; 12 bases map to TRBD2. Losses at the gene ends were 0 bases for V and 3 bases for J; bases not matched to a gene: 0. The CDR3 loop spans 16 amino acids. In germline, CDR1 is KGHDR, CDR2 SFDVKD.

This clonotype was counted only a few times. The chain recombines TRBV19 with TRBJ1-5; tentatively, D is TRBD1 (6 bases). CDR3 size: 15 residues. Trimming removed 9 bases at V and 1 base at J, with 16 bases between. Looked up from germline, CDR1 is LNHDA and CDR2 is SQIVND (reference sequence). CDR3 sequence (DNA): TGTGCCAGCACACGATGGGGGGCGAGCAATCAGCCCCAGCATTTT. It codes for CASTRWGASNQPQHF.

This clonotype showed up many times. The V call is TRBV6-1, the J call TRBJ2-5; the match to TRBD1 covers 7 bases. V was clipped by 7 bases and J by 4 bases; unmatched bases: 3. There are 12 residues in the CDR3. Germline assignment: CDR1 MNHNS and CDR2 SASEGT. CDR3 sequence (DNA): TGTGCCAGCAACTACAGGGGAGAGACCCAGTACTTC. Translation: CASNYRGETQYF.

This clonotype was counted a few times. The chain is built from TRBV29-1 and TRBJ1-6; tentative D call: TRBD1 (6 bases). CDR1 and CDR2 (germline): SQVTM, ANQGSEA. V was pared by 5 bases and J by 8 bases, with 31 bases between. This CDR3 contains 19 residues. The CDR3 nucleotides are TGCAGCGTTTACTACTCGCCTCAGGGGACTCTGAGGAAGGATTCACCCCTCCACTTT. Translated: CSVYYSPQGTLRKDSPLHF. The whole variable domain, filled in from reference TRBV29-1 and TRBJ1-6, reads SAVISQKPSRDICQRGTSLTIQCQVDSQVTMMFWYRQQPGQSLTLIATANQGSEATYESGFVIDKFPISRPNLTFSTLTVSNMSPEDSSIYLCSVYYSPQGTLRKDSPLHFGNGTRLTVT.

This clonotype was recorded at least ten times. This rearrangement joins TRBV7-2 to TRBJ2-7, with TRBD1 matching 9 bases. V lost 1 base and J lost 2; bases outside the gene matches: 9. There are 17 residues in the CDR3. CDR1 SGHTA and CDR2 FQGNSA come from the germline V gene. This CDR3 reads CASSLGRPGQGPYEQYF. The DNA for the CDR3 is TGTGCCAGCAGCTTAGGGAGACCGGGACAGGGCCCCTACGAGCAGTACTTC.

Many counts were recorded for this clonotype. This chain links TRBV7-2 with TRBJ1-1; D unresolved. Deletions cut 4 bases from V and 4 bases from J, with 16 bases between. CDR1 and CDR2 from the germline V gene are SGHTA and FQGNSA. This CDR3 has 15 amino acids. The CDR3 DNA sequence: TGTGCCAGCAGCTCCATCGGGGAGCGAAGCACTGAAGCTTTCTTT. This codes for CASSSIGERSTEAFF.

The CDR3 reads CASSKGGPLRAVNTGELFF. The CDR3 DNA reads TGTGCCAGCAGTAAAGGAGGACCGCTGAGGGCGGTGAACACCGGGGAGCTGTTTTTT. The genes are TRBV2 and TRBJ2-2; TRBD2 is a possible D gene (5 bases). CDR1 and CDR2 (germline): SNHLY, FYNNEI. Trimming took 5 bases from V and 1 from J, leaving 23 bases between them. The CDR3 consists of 19 residues.

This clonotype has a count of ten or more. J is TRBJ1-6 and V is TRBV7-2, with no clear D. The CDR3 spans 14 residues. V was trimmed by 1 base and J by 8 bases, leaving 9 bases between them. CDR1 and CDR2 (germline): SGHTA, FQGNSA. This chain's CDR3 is CASSLDVGDSPLHF. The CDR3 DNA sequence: TGTGCCAGCAGCTTAGATGTCGGGGATTCACCCCTCCACTTT.

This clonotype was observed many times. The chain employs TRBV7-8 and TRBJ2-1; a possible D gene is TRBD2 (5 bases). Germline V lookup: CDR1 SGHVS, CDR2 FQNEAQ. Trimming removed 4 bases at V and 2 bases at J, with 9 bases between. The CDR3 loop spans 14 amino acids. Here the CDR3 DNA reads TGTGCCAGCAGCTCAAGGGAGACCTACAATGAGCAGTTCTTC. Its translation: CASSSRETYNEQFF. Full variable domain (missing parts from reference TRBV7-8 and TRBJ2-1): GAGVSQSPRYKVAKRGQDVALRCDPISGHVSLFWYQQALGQGPEFLTYFQNEAQLDKSGLPSDRFFAERPEGSVSTLKIQRTQQEDSAVYLCASSSRETYNEQFFGPGTRLTVL.

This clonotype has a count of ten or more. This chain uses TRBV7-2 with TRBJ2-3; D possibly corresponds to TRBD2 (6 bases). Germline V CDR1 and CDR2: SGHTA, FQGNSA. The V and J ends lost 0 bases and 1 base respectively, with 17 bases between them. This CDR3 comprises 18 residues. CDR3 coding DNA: TGTGCCAGCAGCTTAGCGATACGGGAGCCGCGACGCACAGATACGCAGTATTTT. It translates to CASSLAIREPRRTDTQYF.

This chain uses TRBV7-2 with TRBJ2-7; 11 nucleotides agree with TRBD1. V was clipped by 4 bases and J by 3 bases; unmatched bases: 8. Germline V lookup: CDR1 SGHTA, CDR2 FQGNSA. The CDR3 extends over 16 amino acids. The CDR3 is CASSSRRTGGNYEQYF. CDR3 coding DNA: TGTGCCAGCAGCTCCCGGAGGACAGGGGGCAACTACGAGCAGTACTTC.

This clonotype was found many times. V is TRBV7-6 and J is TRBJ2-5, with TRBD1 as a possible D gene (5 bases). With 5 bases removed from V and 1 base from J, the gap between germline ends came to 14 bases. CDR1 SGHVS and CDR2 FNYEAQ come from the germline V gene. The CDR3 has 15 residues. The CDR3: CASSPSQGFQETQYF. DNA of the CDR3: TGTGCCAGCAGCCCCTCTCAGGGCTTCCAAGAGACCCAGTACTTC.

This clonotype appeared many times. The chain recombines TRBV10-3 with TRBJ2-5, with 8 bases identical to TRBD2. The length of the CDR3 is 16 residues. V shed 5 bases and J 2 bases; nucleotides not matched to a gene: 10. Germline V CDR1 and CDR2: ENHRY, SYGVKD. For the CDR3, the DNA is TGTGCCATCAGTCCTCTAAGCGGGGGTTTACAAGAGACCCAGTACTTC. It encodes CAISPLSGGLQETQYF.

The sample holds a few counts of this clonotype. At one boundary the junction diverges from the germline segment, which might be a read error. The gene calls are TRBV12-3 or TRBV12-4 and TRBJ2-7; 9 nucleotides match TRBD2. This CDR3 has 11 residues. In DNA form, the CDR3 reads TGTGCCAGCAGTTCCGGGACTAGCTCGGGTTTC. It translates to CASSSGTSSGF.